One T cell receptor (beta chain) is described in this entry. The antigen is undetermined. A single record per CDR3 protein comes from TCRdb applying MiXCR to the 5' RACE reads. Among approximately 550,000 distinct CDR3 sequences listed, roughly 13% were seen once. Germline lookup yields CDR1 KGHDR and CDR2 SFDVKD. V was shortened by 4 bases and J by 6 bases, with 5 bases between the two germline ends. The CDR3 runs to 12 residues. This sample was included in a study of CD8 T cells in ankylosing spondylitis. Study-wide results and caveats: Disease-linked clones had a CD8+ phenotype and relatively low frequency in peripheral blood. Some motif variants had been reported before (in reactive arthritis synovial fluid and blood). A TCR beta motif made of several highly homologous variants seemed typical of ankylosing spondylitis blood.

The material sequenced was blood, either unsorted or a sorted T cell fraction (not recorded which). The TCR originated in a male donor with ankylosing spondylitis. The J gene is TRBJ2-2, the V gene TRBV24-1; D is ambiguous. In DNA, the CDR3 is TGTGCCACCAGTGAAAGGTCCGGGGAGCTGTTTTTT. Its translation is CATSERSGELFF.